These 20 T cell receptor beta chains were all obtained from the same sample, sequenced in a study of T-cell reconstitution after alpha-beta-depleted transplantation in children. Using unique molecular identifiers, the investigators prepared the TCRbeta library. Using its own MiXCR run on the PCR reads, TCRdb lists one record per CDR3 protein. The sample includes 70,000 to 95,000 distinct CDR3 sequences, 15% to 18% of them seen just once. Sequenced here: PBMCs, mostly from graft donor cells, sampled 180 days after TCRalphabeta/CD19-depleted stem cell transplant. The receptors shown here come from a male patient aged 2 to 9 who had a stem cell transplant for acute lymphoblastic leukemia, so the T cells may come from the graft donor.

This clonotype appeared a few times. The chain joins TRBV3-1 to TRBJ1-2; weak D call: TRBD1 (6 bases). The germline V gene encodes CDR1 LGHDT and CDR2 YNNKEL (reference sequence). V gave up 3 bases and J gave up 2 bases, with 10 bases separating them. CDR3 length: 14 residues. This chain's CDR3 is CASSQDTGNYGYTF. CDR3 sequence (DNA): TGTGCCAGCAGCCAGGATACAGGGAACTATGGCTACACCTTC.

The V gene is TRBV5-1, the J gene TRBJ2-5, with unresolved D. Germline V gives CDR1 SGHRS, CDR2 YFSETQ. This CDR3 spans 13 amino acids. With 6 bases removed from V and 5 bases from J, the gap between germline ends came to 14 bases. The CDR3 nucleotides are TGCGCCAGCACCCTTGCTCAAGGGGAGACCCAGTACTTC. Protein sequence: CASTLAQGETQYF.

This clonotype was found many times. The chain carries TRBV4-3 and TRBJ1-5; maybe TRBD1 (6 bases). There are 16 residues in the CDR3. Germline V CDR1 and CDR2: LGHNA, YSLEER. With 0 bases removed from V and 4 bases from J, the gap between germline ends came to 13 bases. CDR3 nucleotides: TGCGCCAGCAGCCAAGATTGGGGGGCGTTTAATCAGCCCCAGCATTTT. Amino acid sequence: CASSQDWGAFNQPQHF.

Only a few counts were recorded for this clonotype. The CDR3 region has the DNA TGCGCCAGCAGCCCTGTGGGGAACACTGAAGCTTTCTTT. It encodes CASSPVGNTEAFF. V gene TRBV5-1 combines with J gene TRBJ1-1; D not resolved. The V end lost 4 bases, the J end lost 1 base, and 8 bases lay between the germline ends. The CDR3 runs to 13 residues. Germline values: CDR1 SGHRS, CDR2 YFSETQ. The whole variable domain, remainder taken from reference TRBV5-1 and TRBJ1-1, is KAGVTQTPRYLIKTRGQQVTLSCSPISGHRSVSWYQQTPGQGLQFLFEYFSETQRNKGNFPGRFSGRQFSNSRSEMNVSTLELGDSALYLCASSPVGNTEAFFGQGTRLTVV.

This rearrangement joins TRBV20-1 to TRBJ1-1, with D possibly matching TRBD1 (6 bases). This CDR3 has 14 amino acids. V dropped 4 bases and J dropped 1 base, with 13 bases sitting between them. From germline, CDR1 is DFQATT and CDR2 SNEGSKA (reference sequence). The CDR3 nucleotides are TGCAGTGCTAAGGTGGGACACCAGAACACTGAAGCTTTCTTT. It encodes CSAKVGHQNTEAFF.

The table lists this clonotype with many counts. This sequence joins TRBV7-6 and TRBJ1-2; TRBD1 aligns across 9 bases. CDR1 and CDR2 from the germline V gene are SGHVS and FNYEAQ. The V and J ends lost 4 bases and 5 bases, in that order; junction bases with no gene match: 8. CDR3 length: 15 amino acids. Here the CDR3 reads CASSSGPGQGYGYTF. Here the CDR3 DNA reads TGTGCCAGCAGCTCTGGACCCGGACAGGGGTATGGCTACACCTTC.

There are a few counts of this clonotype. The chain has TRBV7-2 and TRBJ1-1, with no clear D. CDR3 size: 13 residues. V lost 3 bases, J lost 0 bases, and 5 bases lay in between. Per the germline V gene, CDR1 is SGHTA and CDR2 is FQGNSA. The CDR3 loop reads CASSFRVNTEAFF. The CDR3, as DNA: TGTGCCAGCAGCTTTAGAGTGAACACTGAAGCTTTCTTT.

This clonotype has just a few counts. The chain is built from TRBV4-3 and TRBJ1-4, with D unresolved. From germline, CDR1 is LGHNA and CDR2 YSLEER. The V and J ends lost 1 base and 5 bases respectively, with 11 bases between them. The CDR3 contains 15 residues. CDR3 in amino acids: CASSQAAVPNEKLFF. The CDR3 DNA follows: TGCGCCAGCAGCCAAGCGGCCGTACCAAATGAAAAACTGTTTTTT.

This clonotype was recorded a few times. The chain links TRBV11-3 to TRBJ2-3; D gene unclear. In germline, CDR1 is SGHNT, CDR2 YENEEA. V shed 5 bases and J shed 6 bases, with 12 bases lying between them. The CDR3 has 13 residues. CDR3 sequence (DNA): TGTGCCAGCAGCAGCAGAATGGGGGATACGCAGTATTTT. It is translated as CASSSRMGDTQYF.

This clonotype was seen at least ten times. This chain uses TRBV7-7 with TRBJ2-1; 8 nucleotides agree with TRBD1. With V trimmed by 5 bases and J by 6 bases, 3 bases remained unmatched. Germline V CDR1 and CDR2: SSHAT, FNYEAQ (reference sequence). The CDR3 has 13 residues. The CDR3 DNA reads TGTGCCAGCAGCCCGGACAGGGTCAATGAGCAGTTCTTC. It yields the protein CASSPDRVNEQFF.

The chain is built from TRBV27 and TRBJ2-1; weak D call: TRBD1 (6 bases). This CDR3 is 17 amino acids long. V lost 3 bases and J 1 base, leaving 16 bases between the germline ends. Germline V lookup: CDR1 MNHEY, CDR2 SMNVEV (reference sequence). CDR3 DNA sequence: TGTGCCAGCAGTTTGGTACAGGGTATGGTGTCCTACAATGAGCAGTTCTTC. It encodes CASSLVQGMVSYNEQFF.

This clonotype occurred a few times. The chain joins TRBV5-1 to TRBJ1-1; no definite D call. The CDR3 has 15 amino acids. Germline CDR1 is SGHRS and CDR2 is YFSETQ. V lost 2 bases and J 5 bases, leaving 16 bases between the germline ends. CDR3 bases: TGCGCCAGCAGCTTCCCGCGTGCTGGCGGAACTGAAGCTTTCTTT. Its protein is CASSFPRAGGTEAFF.

In nucleotides, the CDR3 is TGCAGTGCTAGAGATGGGACGGTCTCCTACGAGCAGTACTTC. Translation: CSARDGTVSYEQYF. The J gene is TRBJ2-7, the V gene TRBV20-1; TRBD1 or TRBD2 may be the D gene (5 bases each). The germline V gene encodes CDR1 DFQATT and CDR2 SNEGSKA (reference sequence). This CDR3 spans 14 amino acids. Between the trimmed V and J ends, which lost 0 bases and 0 bases, there was a span of 9 bases.

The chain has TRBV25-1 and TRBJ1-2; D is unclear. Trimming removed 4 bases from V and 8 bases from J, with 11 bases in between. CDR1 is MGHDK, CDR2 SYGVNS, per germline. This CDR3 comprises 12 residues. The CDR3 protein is CASSGPRRGYTF. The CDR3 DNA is TGTGCCAGCAGTGGGCCTAGGAGGGGCTACACCTTC.

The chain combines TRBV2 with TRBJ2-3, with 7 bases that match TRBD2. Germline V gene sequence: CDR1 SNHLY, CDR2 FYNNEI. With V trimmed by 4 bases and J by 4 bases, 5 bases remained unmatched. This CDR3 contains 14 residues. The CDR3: CASSVSSGADTQYF. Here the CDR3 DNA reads TGTGCCAGCAGTGTTTCTAGCGGTGCAGATACGCAGTATTTT.

The CDR3 is CASSGTGDNQPQHF. The CDR3 DNA sequence: TGTGCCAGCTCCGGGACAGGGGACAATCAGCCCCAGCATTTT. This sequence joins TRBV10-3 and TRBJ1-5; TRBD1 matches 10 bases. The CDR3 runs to 14 residues. Per germline, CDR1 ENHRY and CDR2 SYGVKD. The V and J ends lost 10 bases and 3 bases, in that order; junction bases with no gene match: 6.

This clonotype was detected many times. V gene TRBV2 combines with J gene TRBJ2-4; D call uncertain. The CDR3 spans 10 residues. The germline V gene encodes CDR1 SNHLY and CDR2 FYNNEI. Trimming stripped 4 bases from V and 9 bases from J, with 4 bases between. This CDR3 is CASSGGIQYF. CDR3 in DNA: TGTGCCAGCAGTGGGGGCATTCAGTACTTC.

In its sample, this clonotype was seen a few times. CDR3 bases: TGTGCCAGCAGTTCCCACAATGCGCAGACCCAGTACTTC. Encoded protein: CASSSHNAQTQYF. This chain connects TRBV12-3 or TRBV12-4 to TRBJ2-5; D uncertain. The CDR3 extends over 13 amino acids. V gave up 4 bases and J gave up 6 bases, with 12 bases separating them.

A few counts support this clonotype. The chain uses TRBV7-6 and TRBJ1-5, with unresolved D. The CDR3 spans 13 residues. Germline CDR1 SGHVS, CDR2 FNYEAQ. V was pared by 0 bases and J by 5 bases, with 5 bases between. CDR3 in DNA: TGTGCCAGCAGCTTAGCTTTCGATCAGCCCCAGCATTTT. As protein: CASSLAFDQPQHF.

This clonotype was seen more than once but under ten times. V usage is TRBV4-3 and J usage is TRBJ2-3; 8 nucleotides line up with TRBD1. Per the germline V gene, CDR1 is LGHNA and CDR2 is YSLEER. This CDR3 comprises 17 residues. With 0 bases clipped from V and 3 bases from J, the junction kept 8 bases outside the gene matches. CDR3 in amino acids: CASSQDPTGGGTDTQYF. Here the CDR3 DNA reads TGCGCCAGCAGCCAAGACCCCACAGGGGGTGGGACAGATACGCAGTATTTT.